This T cell receptor beta chain came from a study of T cell responses to AZD1222 COVID-19 vaccine. Some clones are missing from TCRdb's copy, which holds only in-frame ones; the method was immunoSEQ multiplex PCR. Of 80,000 or so clones in the sample, roughly 80% are singletons; the top ten hold about 3%. CDR1 is KGHDR, CDR2 SFDVKD, per germline. The CDR3 has 15 amino acids. The V and J ends lost 6 bases and 0 bases respectively, with 11 bases between them. Study-wide points: Recipients of two AZD1222 doses showed rising Spike-specific TCR breadth and depth. The donors showed a predominance of white British ancestry and of females, with possible underestimation of clonal diversity.

Worth noting for this clone: Its specificity is not known.

The sequence was collected from an adult in good health. The sequenced sample was peripheral blood, obtained on day 0 of AZD1222 vaccination. V and J are TRBV24-1 and TRBJ1-3, with D possibly TRBD1 on 5 matching bases. DNA for the CDR3: TGTGCCACCAGTCCTAGGGGCAGCTCTGGAAACACCATATATTTT. Its translation is CATSPRGSSGNTIYF.